This T cell receptor (beta chain) was identified in a study of cytomegalovirus exposure and HLA in healthy donors. This CDR3 is built from 16 residues. Unmatched junction bases numbered 8, after V lost 0 bases and J lost 8 bases. Germline V gene lookup returns CDR1 LGHNA and CDR2 YSLEER. Though nominally healthy at sampling, donors likely had unrecorded immune exposures. Both 60 Vbeta primers and 13 Jbeta primers went into the PCR. Profiled with immunoSEQ multiplex PCR; TCRdb holds only in-frame clones, not every one. Counted here are about 160,000 clones, around four fifths occurring once; the ten biggest clones make up less than 10%.

V is TRBV4-3 and J is TRBJ2-1; 9 bases fit TRBD2. The material sequenced was PBMCs. The receptor was derived from a man between 18 and 35 years old in good health and CMV-seropositive. CDR3: CASSQDGSGRVDEQFF. The CDR3 region has the DNA TGCGCCAGCAGCCAAGATGGTAGCGGGAGAGTCGATGAGCAGTTCTTC.